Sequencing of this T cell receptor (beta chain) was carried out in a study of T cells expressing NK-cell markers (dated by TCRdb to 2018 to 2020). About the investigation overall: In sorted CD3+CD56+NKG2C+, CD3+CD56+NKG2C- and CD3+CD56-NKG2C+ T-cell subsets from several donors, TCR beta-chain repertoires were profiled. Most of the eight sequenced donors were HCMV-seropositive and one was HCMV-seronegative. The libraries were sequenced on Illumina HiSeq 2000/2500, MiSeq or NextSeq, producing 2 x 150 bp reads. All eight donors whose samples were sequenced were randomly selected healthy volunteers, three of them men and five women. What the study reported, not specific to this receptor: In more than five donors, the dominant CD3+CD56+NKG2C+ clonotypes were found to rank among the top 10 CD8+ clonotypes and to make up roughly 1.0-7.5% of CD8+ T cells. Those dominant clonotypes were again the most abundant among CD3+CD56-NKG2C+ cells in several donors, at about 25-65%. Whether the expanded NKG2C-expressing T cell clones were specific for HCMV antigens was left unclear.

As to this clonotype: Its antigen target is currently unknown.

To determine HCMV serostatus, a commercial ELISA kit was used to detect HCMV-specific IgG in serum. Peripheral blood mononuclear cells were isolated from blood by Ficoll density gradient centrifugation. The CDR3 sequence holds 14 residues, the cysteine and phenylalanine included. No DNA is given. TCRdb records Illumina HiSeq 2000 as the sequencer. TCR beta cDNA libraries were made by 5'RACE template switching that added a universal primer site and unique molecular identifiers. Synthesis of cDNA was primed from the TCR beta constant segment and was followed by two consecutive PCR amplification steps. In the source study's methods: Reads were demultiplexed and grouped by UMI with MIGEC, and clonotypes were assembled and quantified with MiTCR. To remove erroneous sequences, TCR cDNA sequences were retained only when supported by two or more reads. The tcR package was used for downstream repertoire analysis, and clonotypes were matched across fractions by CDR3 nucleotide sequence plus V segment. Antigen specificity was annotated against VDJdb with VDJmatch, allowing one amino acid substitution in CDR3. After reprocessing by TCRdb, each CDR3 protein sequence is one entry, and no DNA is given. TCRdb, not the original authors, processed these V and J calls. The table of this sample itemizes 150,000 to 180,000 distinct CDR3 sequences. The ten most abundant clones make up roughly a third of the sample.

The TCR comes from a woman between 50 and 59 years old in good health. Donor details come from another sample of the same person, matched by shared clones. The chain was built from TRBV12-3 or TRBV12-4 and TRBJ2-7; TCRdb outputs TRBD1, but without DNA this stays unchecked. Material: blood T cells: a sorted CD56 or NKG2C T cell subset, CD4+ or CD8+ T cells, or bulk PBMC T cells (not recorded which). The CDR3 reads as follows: CASSPGWGGYEQYF.